The T cell receptor beta chain under discussion was sequenced for a study of OX40 agonist ivuxolimab in advanced cancers. Turning to the study itself: A male proportion of around 86% was recorded, with mean age approximately 64 years and range roughly 23 to 85. Two cutaneous melanoma patients and one hepatocellular carcinoma patient, three in all, had partial responses.

Only in-frame clones appear in the TCRdb table, and some are missing; sequencing was by immunoSEQ multiplex PCR. The data hold over 80,000 clones, with roughly nine tenths observed a single time. The germline CDR1 and CDR2 sequences are GTSNPN and SVGIG (reference sequence). J lost 7 bases, V lost 0 bases, and 13 bases had no gene match. The CDR3 spans 17 residues. The starting material was CD4+ or CD8+ T cells sorted from blood, obtained in a trial of the OX40 agonist ivuxolimab. The receptor was isolated from an adult with an advanced solid tumor such as melanoma, head and neck, liver or kidney cancer. The gene calls are TRBV30 and TRBJ2-1, with 9 nucleotides matching TRBD2. The CDR3 protein is CAWSVGASGVRINEQFF. CDR3 DNA: TGTGCCTGGAGTGTTGGGGCTAGCGGGGTAAGGATAAATGAGCAGTTCTTC.